This T cell receptor beta chain derives from a study of blood T cell repertoires in COVID-19. About the research overall: The United States, Italy and Spain provided the acute and convalescent COVID-19 samples.

Per the original data handling: Estimation of nucleated cell counts relied on the amplification of reference gene primers. TCRdb keeps only in-frame clones here, not all; method: immunoSEQ multiplex PCR. Clone size and the V and J calls come from that table; the DNA yielded D and trimming. Of hundreds of thousands of clones in the sample, 84% were seen once. In terms of age and location, participants ranged from roughly 18 to 90 years and lived in about 25 US areas. Donors in Cohort 3 who had recovered were those with two negative PCRs, healthcare professional clearance, or resolution of their symptoms. Germline V gene lookup returns CDR1 SQVTM and CDR2 ANQGSEA. This CDR3 spans 14 amino acids. V lost 5 bases, J lost 0 bases, and 5 bases stayed unmatched.

The sequence was collected from a woman aged 35 to 49 who had recovered from COVID-19. The chain is built from TRBV29-1 and TRBJ2-3; 7 bases fit TRBD2. Sequenced input: PBMCs or T cells enriched from blood (not recorded which). The CDR3 loop reads CSVRGGPSTDTQYF. The CDR3, as DNA: TGCAGCGTTCGGGGAGGGCCGAGCACAGATACGCAGTATTTT.